This paragraph covers one T cell receptor beta chain sequence. No antigen is known for it. CD4+ naive, central memory, regulatory and stem cell-like memory cells were sorted via CD45RO/CCR7/CD25/CD127/CD95/CD27. In all sorted populations, purity surpassed 98%. The whole isolated RNA underwent reverse transcription, so sequencing captured expressed TCRB transcripts. Clones were sequenced by immunoSEQ multiplex PCR, and TCRdb holds only the in-frame ones, with some missing. The table has under 400,000 clones, approximately 15% seen once. Trimming cost V 1 base and J 2 bases; bases outside gene matches: 10. The germline CDR1 and CDR2 sequences are SGDLS and YYNGEE. The CDR3 loop spans 17 amino acids. This sample is drawn from a study of beta chain features in type 1 diabetes. The study's findings and limits: More deletions and fewer insertions at VDJ junctions were seen in type 1 diabetes patients.

Sequencing was done on a sample of central memory CD4+ T cells from blood. The gene calls are TRBV9 and TRBJ2-5, with 8 positions matching TRBD2. This receptor was obtained from a man aged 25 to 45 in good health. The chain's CDR3 is CASSVSGGPRAQETQYF. CDR3 bases: TGTGCCAGCAGCGTAAGCGGGGGACCTCGGGCTCAAGAGACCCAGTACTTC.